This passage covers 2 T cell receptor beta chains from one sample sequenced in a study of T cell clonotyping in hematopoietic cell transplantation. Method: immunoSEQ multiplex PCR; TCRdb's copy keeps in-frame clones and lacks some. This sample yields fewer than 25,000 clones, of which more than 65% are seen a single time; 14% to 15% belongs to the top ten. Sequences were obtained from peripheral blood mononuclear cells. The receptors shown here come from a man in his sixties in good health. Some clones in this sample may be carry-over from other donors' samples.

The gene calls are TRBV30 and TRBJ1-3; D is unresolved. Germline V gene lookup returns CDR1 GTSNPN and CDR2 SVGIG (reference sequence). The CDR3 loop spans 12 amino acids. V was cut by 7 bases and J by 0 bases, with 7 bases left in between. The CDR3 sequence: CALRDSGNTIYF. DNA of the CDR3: TGTGCCTTAAGGGACTCTGGAAACACCATATATTTT.

This clone was observed a single time. The chain links TRBV28 to TRBJ1-2; D unresolved. Germline V lookup: CDR1 MDHEN, CDR2 SYDVKM. V dropped 7 bases and J dropped 4 bases, with 10 bases sitting between them. This CDR3 comprises 12 residues. The CDR3 DNA follows: TGTGCCAGCATGGGCGGCACCTATGGCTACACCTTC. This translates into CASMGGTYGYTF.